This T cell receptor (beta chain) is drawn from a study of blood T cells in healthy people across ages. As for the study in general: Template switching caught about one barcoded beta molecule for each two T cells.

The germline gives CDR1 MGHRA, CDR2 YSYEKL. V dropped 2 bases and J dropped 7 bases, with 12 bases sitting between them. CDR3 size: 13 residues. Isolated per sample were at least 7 million PBMCs. Through a sample-barcoded 5' primer and a J-beta primer mix, a second PCR was run for roughly 6 to 12 cycles. TCRdb re-called the 5' RACE reads with MiXCR, one entry per CDR3 protein. Counted here are some 1 million distinct CDR3 sequences, under 55% occurring once; the ten biggest clones make up approximately 17%. The chain employs TRBV4-1 and TRBJ2-7; D is possibly TRBD2 (5 bases). The TCR comes from a woman aged 55-69 years in good health. The sample taken for sequencing was blood. In DNA, the CDR3 is TGCGCCAGCAGCCAACAGGTCTGGACTGAGCAGTACTTC. Amino acid sequence: CASSQQVWTEQYF.